This T cell receptor (beta chain) was documented in a study of control samples from healthy donors and cancer patients. Data came from immunoSEQ multiplex PCR; TCRdb stores just in-frame clones and leaves some out. The table lists around 250,000 clones, approximately 80% of them singletons. Germline V gene sequence: CDR1 SGHNT, CDR2 YYREEE (reference sequence). Trimming at V came to 4 bases and at J to 8 bases, leaving 10 bases not matched to a gene. The CDR3 is 16 residues long. Sequencing was carried out using PBMCs. The receptor was derived from a woman between 55 and 75 years old with lung cancer. The chain has TRBV5-4 and TRBJ1-6, with TRBD1 matching over 9 bases. The CDR3 DNA follows: TGTGCCAGCAGCGTGGGGGGGGACAGGGCGCATTCACCCCTCCACTTT. Translation: CASSVGGDRAHSPLHF. Together with reference TRBV5-4 and TRBJ1-6, the CDR3 gives the full variable domain: ETGVTQSPTHLIKTRGQQVTLRCSSQSGHNTVSWYQQALGQGPQFIFQYYREEENGRGNFPPRFSGLQFPNYSSELNVNALELDDSALYLCASSVGGDRAHSPLHFGNGTRLTVT.